This TCR beta chain was sequenced during a study of identical twins' blood T cells. Whole-study findings and limits: Shared CDR3 clonotype counts tracked mainly the product of cloneset sizes.

This clonotype was observed a handful of times. Its matching antigen is unknown. The germline gives CDR1 SQVTM, CDR2 ANQGSEA. With 5 bases removed from V and 0 bases from J, the gap between germline ends came to 9 bases. This CDR3 region has 13 residues. TCRdb redid the calling of the 5' RACE reads with MiXCR, one entry per CDR3 protein. Among fewer than 450,000 distinct CDR3 sequences listed, roughly 31% were seen once. The donors were healthy female monozygous twins, three pairs in total. This clonotype was obtained from a woman between 18 and 49 years old in good health. The sample comprised PBMCs. The J gene is TRBJ2-3, the V gene TRBV29-1; D gene unclear. Here the CDR3 reads CSVLGPSTDTQYF. CDR3 sequence (DNA): TGCAGCGTTCTGGGTCCTAGCACAGATACGCAGTATTTT.